This T cell receptor (beta chain) stems from a study of blood T cells in healthy people across ages. This clonotype has a count of ten or more. Together with a sample-barcoded 5' primer, a J-beta primer mix was included in a second PCR lasting about 7 to 12 cycles. MiXCR, applied by TCRdb to the 5' RACE reads, yields one record per CDR3 protein. The table lists 650,000 to 700,000 distinct CDR3 sequences, approximately 52% of them singletons, with less than 15% in the top ten. The CDR3 extends over 18 amino acids. V dropped 5 bases and J dropped 0 bases, with 20 bases sitting between them. CDR1 is SGHTA and CDR2 is FQGNSA in the germline V gene.

The sequence came from a woman over 75 in good health. The sample consisted of blood. The rearrangement uses TRBV7-2 and TRBJ2-1; possible D gene TRBD2, 7 bases. The CDR3 reads CASSPWGGQPSSYNEQFF. The CDR3 region has the DNA TGTGCCAGCAGCCCATGGGGGGGACAACCGAGCTCCTACAATGAGCAGTTCTTC.